This entry describes one T cell receptor (beta chain). What it binds is unknown. Cultured CD4+ T cell DNA was sequenced using the Oncomine TCR Beta short-read assay. In TCRdb, the PCR reads were re-called with MiXCR into one record per CDR3 protein. The table records 11,000 or so distinct CDR3 sequences, about 57% of them present only once. Treatment reported: approximately nine-day PBMC culture with coronavirus spike peptide pools or control peptides (ViraFEST assay). Following expansion of antigen-specific T cells with peptide pools, ViraFEST then sequenced TCRs. Peptide pools at around 9.2 ug/ml and IL-2 at around 10 IU/ml were added to cultures of two million PBMCs per well. CDR1 is DFQATT, CDR2 SNEGSKA, per germline (reference sequence). The CDR3 consists of 12 residues. V lost 3 bases to trimming and J lost 0 bases, with 6 bases between them. These data are taken from a study of vaccination and CD4 T cells after COVID-19.

The chain carries TRBV20-1 and TRBJ2-7, with D unresolved. The origin of this receptor is a human donor who had recovered from COVID-19. The sample comprised CD4+ T cells from blood, cultured in vitro. CDR3 loop: CSASYSSYEQYF. DNA of the CDR3: TGCAGTGCTAGTTACAGCTCCTACGAGCAGTACTTC.